Below, one TCR beta chain is given with its context. The antigen is unknown. The CDR3 totals 17 residues. Germline V gene sequence: CDR1 SEHNR, CDR2 FQNEAQ (reference sequence). The junction had 10 bases not matched to a gene; V was cut back by 3 bases and J by 1 base. This sample is drawn from a study of cytomegalovirus exposure and HLA in healthy donors. Study conclusions and caveats: Presence/absence analyses rested on an assumption that sequencing depth was roughly uniform across donors.

The PCR used 60 Vbeta and 13 Jbeta primers. This table comes from immunoSEQ multiplex PCR, and its TCRdb copy is limited to in-frame clones, with some not included. This sample has fewer than 200,000 clones; 68% occur once, and the top ten carry about 1.3%. The receptor was isolated from a man aged 45 to 65 in good health and CMV-seronegative. Sequenced material: PBMCs. The chain couples TRBV7-9 to TRBJ2-5; TRBD2 aligns across 8 bases. CDR3 nucleotide sequence: TGTGCCAGCAGCTTGTGGCGGGGGGCACTTTCCCAAGAGACCCAGTACTTC. Translated: CASSLWRGALSQETQYF.